The 27 T cell receptor beta chains below all came from one sample that was sequenced in a study of cytomegalovirus exposure and HLA in healthy donors. This PCR relied on a set of 60 Vbeta primers and 13 Jbeta primers. Measured with immunoSEQ multiplex PCR; TCRdb has only the in-frame clones, and not every one. This sample has fewer than 200,000 clones, with roughly 80% found just once. Sequences were obtained from PBMCs. The receptor source for this set is a woman aged 45-59 years in good health and CMV-seronegative.

The V call is TRBV10-3, the J call TRBJ2-3, with a weak D call TRBD2 (5 bases). The CDR3 extends over 13 amino acids. V was trimmed by 7 bases and J by 4 bases, leaving 12 bases between them. From germline, CDR1 is ENHRY and CDR2 SYGVKD. CDR3 sequence (DNA): TGTGCCATCAAGCGAGAGGGCCCAGATACGCAGTATTTT. It is translated as CAIKREGPDTQYF.

As DNA, the CDR3 is TGTGCCAGCAGCAGTACAGGCTACGAGCAGTACTTC. As protein: CASSSTGYEQYF. This chain uses TRBV7-9 with TRBJ2-7; a possible D gene is TRBD1 (5 bases). Germline V gives CDR1 SEHNR, CDR2 FQNEAQ (reference sequence). V gave up 5 bases and J gave up 3 bases, with 8 bases separating them. This CDR3 contains 12 residues.

The V and J genes are TRBV29-1 and TRBJ1-4; 7 bases map to TRBD1. CDR1 is SQVTM, CDR2 ANQGSEA, per germline. This CDR3 comprises 11 residues. The junction had 11 bases not matched to a gene; V was cut back by 7 bases and J by 15 bases. The CDR3 reads CSARTGSAMFF. The CDR3 coding sequence is TGCAGCGCCCGGACAGGCTCGGCCATGTTTTTT. Looking up the rest from reference TRBV29-1 and TRBJ1-4 gives the full variable domain: SAVISQKPSRDICQRGTSLTIQCQVDSQVTMMFWYRQQPGQSLTLIATANQGSEATYESGFVIDKFPISRPNLTFSTLTVSNMSPEDSSIYLCSARTGSAMFFGSGTQLSVL.

This chain joins TRBV7-3 and TRBJ2-1, with 9 bases aligning to TRBD2. Germline loops: CDR1 SGHTA, CDR2 FQGTGA. This CDR3 has 19 amino acids. V was pared by 1 base and J by 0 bases, with 10 bases of the junction left unmatched. CDR3: CASSLIPSGKWSSYNEQFF. CDR3 nucleotides: TGTGCCAGCAGCTTAATCCCTAGCGGGAAATGGAGCTCCTACAATGAGCAGTTCTTC.

This chain links TRBV29-1 with TRBJ1-1; D is ambiguous. The germline gives CDR1 SQVTM, CDR2 ANQGSEA. The V end lost 6 bases, the J end lost 2 bases, and 13 bases lay between the germline ends. The CDR3 contains 13 residues. Here the CDR3 reads CSVQRRANTEAFF. CDR3 DNA sequence: TGCAGCGTCCAACGGAGGGCCAACACTGAAGCTTTCTTT.

The chain couples TRBV2 to TRBJ1-4; 7 nucleotides align to TRBD1. J lost 7 bases, V lost 7 bases, and 6 bases had no gene match. The CDR3 contains 13 residues. The germline CDR1 and CDR2 sequences are SNHLY and FYNNEI. CDR3 nucleotides: TGTGCCAGCAACAGGGACAGTCTTGAAAAACTGTTTTTT. It translates to CASNRDSLEKLFF.

This clone was detected a few times. The rearrangement links TRBV6-5 to TRBJ2-1; 13 nucleotides agree with TRBD2. Germline loops: CDR1 MNHEY, CDR2 SVGAGI. The CDR3 covers 16 residues. The junction had 4 bases not matched to a gene; V was cut back by 2 bases and J by 6 bases. The CDR3: CASSYHGLAGANEQFF. CDR3 sequence (DNA): TGTGCCAGCAGTTACCATGGACTAGCGGGAGCCAATGAGCAGTTCTTC.

The chain has TRBV5-1 and TRBJ2-3; 7 bases are shared with TRBD2. This CDR3 comprises 14 residues. Germline loops: CDR1 SGHRS, CDR2 YFSETQ. The ends lost 4 bases at V and 4 bases at J; junction bases unmatched: 6. This CDR3 is CASSPRGVSDTQYF. CDR3 coding DNA: TGCGCCAGCAGCCCCCGGGGGGTATCAGATACGCAGTATTTT.

This chain uses TRBV7-9 with TRBJ1-1, with 8 bases identical to TRBD1. This CDR3 contains 13 residues. V lost 9 bases to trimming and J lost 3 bases; unmatched junction nucleotides: 6. The germline V gene encodes CDR1 SEHNR and CDR2 FQNEAQ (reference sequence). CDR3 loop: CASRTGRDTEAFF. In nucleotides, the CDR3 is TGTGCCAGTCGGACAGGGCGGGACACTGAAGCTTTCTTT. Complete variable domain (other parts from reference TRBV7-9 and TRBJ1-1): DTGVSQNPRHKITKRGQNVTFRCDPISEHNRLYWYRQTLGQGPEFLTYFQNEAQLEKSRLLSDRFSAERPKGSFSTLEIQRTEQGDSAMYLCASRTGRDTEAFFGQGTRLTVV.

CDR3 protein: CASSGGNEQFF. The CDR3 DNA reads as TGTGCCAGCAGCGGGGGGAATGAGCAGTTCTTC. This rearrangement joins TRBV13 to TRBJ2-1; weak D call: TRBD2 (6 bases). Germline V lookup: CDR1 PRHDT, CDR2 FYEKMQ (reference sequence). The CDR3 sequence is 11 residues long. V was pared by 5 bases and J by 7 bases, with 6 bases between.

The rearrangement uses TRBV2 and TRBJ2-5; no reliable D call. The CDR3 spans 13 residues. Germline V gene lookup returns CDR1 SNHLY and CDR2 FYNNEI. V was pared by 6 bases and J by 5 bases, with 13 bases between. The CDR3 DNA is TGTGCCAGCAGCCCCGAGGTAGATGAGACCCAGTACTTC. It is translated as CASSPEVDETQYF. Variable domain in full (rest from reference TRBV2 and TRBJ2-5): EPEVTQTPSHQVTQMGQEVILRCVPISNHLYFYWYRQILGQKVEFLVSFYNNEISEKSEIFDDQFSVERPDGSNFTLKIRSTKLEDSAMYFCASSPEVDETQYFGPGTRLLVL.

This clone turned up a few times. The CDR3 nucleotides are TGTGCCAGCAGCCAGATGGGACTAGCGGGCCACGAGCAGTACTTC. Encoded protein: CASSQMGLAGHEQYF. The J gene is TRBJ2-7, the V gene TRBV4-2, with TRBD2 matching 12 bases. The V segment lost 3 bases and the J segment 5 bases; nucleotides outside the gene matches: 5. CDR1 LGHNA and CDR2 YNFKEQ come from the germline V gene. The CDR3 is 15 amino acids.

This clone was seen a few times. The chain carries TRBV10-3 and TRBJ2-7; D is possibly TRBD1 (5 bases). Germline CDR1 and CDR2: ENHRY and SYGVKD. The CDR3 spans 15 residues. Trimming took 0 bases from V and 6 from J, leaving 15 bases between them. For the CDR3, the DNA is TGTGCCATCAGTGAGTCGGTTAATAAACAGGCCGAGCAGTACTTC. The encoded protein is CAISESVNKQAEQYF.

The chain uses TRBV7-2 and TRBJ1-2; 9 bases map to TRBD1. After removal of 5 bases from V and 8 bases from J, the junction contained 15 bases not matched to a gene. This CDR3 has 16 amino acids. Germline V gives CDR1 SGHTA, CDR2 FQGNSA. The CDR3 sequence is CASSKAPGQGAGGYTF. The CDR3 coding sequence is TGTGCCAGCAGCAAGGCCCCGGGACAGGGTGCCGGGGGCTACACCTTC.

Worth noting for this clone: This same CDR3 is encoded by further DNA sequences in the sample. CDR3 nucleotide sequence: TGTGCCAGCAGCCTCGGGGACAGCTCCTACAATGAGCAGTTCTTC. Translated: CASSLGDSSYNEQFF. The J gene is TRBJ2-1, the V gene TRBV11-3; 7 bases line up with TRBD1. This CDR3 is 15 amino acids long. V shed 5 bases and J 0 bases; nucleotides not matched to a gene: 4. Germline CDR1 reads SGHNT; CDR2 reads YENEEA.

This clone was seen only a few times. The chain joins TRBV15 to TRBJ2-3; tentatively, D is TRBD1 (6 bases). Trimming shortened V by 3 bases and J by 3 bases, and 16 bases separated the two germline ends. CDR3 length: 16 residues. Germline CDR1 and CDR2: LNHNV and YYDKDF (reference sequence). For the CDR3, the DNA is TGTGCCACCAGCAGCGACTGGAACAGGGCAACAGATACGCAGTATTTT. It translates to CATSSDWNRATDTQYF.

The chain has TRBV11-2 and TRBJ2-2; D is perhaps TRBD2 (5 bases). The CDR3 spans 15 residues. Trimming took 1 base from V and 7 from J, leaving 13 bases between them. Germline V gene lookup returns CDR1 SGHAT and CDR2 FQNNGV. CDR3 loop: CASSLGSGSGGELFF. The CDR3 nucleotides are TGTGCCAGCAGCTTAGGGTCGGGGTCGGGCGGGGAGCTGTTTTTT.

This clone was found a few times. V is TRBV5-5 and J is TRBJ2-1; 10 bases line up with TRBD2. V was pared by 2 bases and J by 2 bases, with 1 base of the junction left unmatched. This CDR3 is built from 15 residues. Germline V gives CDR1 SGHKS, CDR2 YYEKEE (reference sequence). The CDR3 DNA sequence: TGTGCCAGCAGCTTAGCGGGAGGGGCCTACAATGAGCAGTTCTTC. Residues: CASSLAGGAYNEQFF.

This chain links TRBV2 with TRBJ2-2; TRBD1 is a possible D gene (6 bases). Germline V CDR1 and CDR2: SNHLY, FYNNEI. Trimming shortened V by 11 bases and J by 0 bases, and 19 bases separated the two germline ends. This CDR3 has 16 amino acids. For the CDR3, the DNA is TGTGCCCGCTCTACAGGGAATGGTTCGAACACCGGGGAGCTGTTTTTT. This translates into CARSTGNGSNTGELFF.

The sample holds one count of this clone. The gene calls are TRBV11-2 and TRBJ2-1; 15 bases map to TRBD2. With V trimmed by 0 bases and J by 2 bases, 5 bases remained unmatched. This CDR3 spans 19 amino acids. The germline gives CDR1 SGHAT, CDR2 FQNNGV. DNA of the CDR3: TGTGCCAGCAGCTTAGATTGGGGGACTAGCGGGAGGACCTACAATGAGCAGTTCTTC. Translation: CASSLDWGTSGRTYNEQFF.

In its sample, this clone was seen once. V is TRBV2 and J is TRBJ2-1; D is possibly TRBD1 (5 bases). The germline V gene encodes CDR1 SNHLY and CDR2 FYNNEI. CDR3 length: 13 residues. Trimming removed 4 bases from V and 10 bases from J, with 14 bases in between. CDR3 DNA: TGTGCCAGCAGTGCCACAGGTATGGGGGAGCAGTTCTTC. Translated, it gives CASSATGMGEQFF.

The chain has TRBV29-1 and TRBJ2-1; D ambiguous. V gave up 4 bases and J gave up 6 bases, with 7 bases separating them. The germline gives CDR1 SQVTM, CDR2 ANQGSEA. The CDR3 length is 11 residues. For the CDR3, the DNA is TGCAGCGTTGGCTATACCAATGAGCAGTTCTTC. Translation gives CSVGYTNEQFF.

The chain links TRBV9 to TRBJ1-2; a weak D match, TRBD1 (5 bases). This CDR3 contains 15 residues. Germline V lookup: CDR1 SGDLS, CDR2 YYNGEE. Trimming left V 0 bases short and J 4 bases short, with 13 bases between. In DNA form, the CDR3 reads TGTGCCAGCAGCGTAGATAGCAGGACATTCTATGGCTACACCTTC. This gives the protein CASSVDSRTFYGYTF.

The chain recombines TRBV21-1 with TRBJ1-4; the table's D call, TRBD1, was not checked against the DNA. TRBV21-1 is shown as a pseudogene. The CDR3 runs 19 residues. The CDR3 DNA reads as TGTGCCAGCAGCAGTAGACAGGTAAAAGCACTTGCAACTAATGAAAAACTGTTTTTT. Translation gives CASSSRQVKALATNEKLFF.

The V gene is TRBV5-4, the J gene TRBJ2-2, with 9 bases identical to TRBD1. The V gene's germline CDR1 is SGHNT and CDR2 YYREEE (reference sequence). The length of the CDR3 is 15 residues. V lost 3 bases, J lost 3 bases, and 3 bases stayed unmatched. The CDR3 protein is CASSWTGVDTGELFF. The CDR3 DNA reads TGTGCCAGCAGCTGGACAGGGGTCGACACCGGGGAGCTGTTTTTT.

The chain couples TRBV9 to TRBJ2-1; D is possibly TRBD1 (5 bases). This CDR3 is 15 amino acids long. V gave up 0 bases and J gave up 7 bases, with 14 bases separating them. The V gene's germline CDR1 is SGDLS and CDR2 YYNGEE. CDR3 in amino acids: CASSVGIPRGNEQFF. DNA of the CDR3: TGTGCCAGCAGCGTAGGTATTCCTAGGGGAAATGAGCAGTTCTTC.

A single count supports this clone. The CDR3 DNA reads as TGTGCCAGCAGCACCGGACAGAGTAACTATGGCTACACCTTC. Protein: CASSTGQSNYGYTF. This chain connects TRBV5-4 to TRBJ1-2; TRBD1 might be the D (6 bases). V was shortened by 4 bases and J by 1 base, with 11 bases between the two germline ends. The CDR3 has 14 amino acids. Looked up from germline, CDR1 is SGHNT and CDR2 is YYREEE (reference sequence).